Below, one TCR beta chain is given with its context. Its antigen target is currently unknown. Per-base quality was not reported, and no clone a single base away is much larger than it. CDR1 MDHEN and CDR2 SYDVKM were looked up in the germline V gene. Trimming removed 7 bases from V and 0 bases from J, leaving 10 bases between the germline ends. Spanning cysteine to phenylalanine, the CDR3 consists of 15 amino acids. CDR3 DNA only is kept here, 45 bases in frame from base 1. This sample was included in a study of control samples from healthy donors and cancer patients (dated by TCRdb to the early 2020s). The library was prepared using the immunoSEQ multiplex PCR assay. In its TCRdb copy, this immuneACCESS table keeps in-frame sequences only and misses some clones. Where compared with another copy, unresolved V genes explain less than half of these, and the others have no known cause. Counted in this sample were about 110,000 clones; 70% to 85% of them appeared once. The ten largest clones capture approximately 7% of the sample.

The sequence was collected from a man aged 18 to 30 in good health. The sequence links TRBV28 to TRBJ1-6; the D gene is unclear. The material sequenced was blood. DNA sequence: TGTGCCAGCAAATACTCGAGCTCCTATAATTCACCCCTCCACTTT. It translates as CASKYSSSYNSPLHF. With the portions outside the CDR3 filled from the reference TRBV28 and TRBJ1-6 genes, the complete variable region becomes DVKVTQSSRYLVKRTGEKVFLECVQDMDHENMFWYRQDPGLGLRLIYFSYDVKMKEKGDIPEGYSVSREKKERFSLILESASTNQTSMYLCASKYSSSYNSPLHFGNGTRLTVT.